This passage covers 9 T cell receptor beta chains from one sample sequenced in a study of response to subunit inactivated influenza vaccine. Each CDR3 protein is one row after TCRdb ran MiXCR on the RT-PCR reads. The sample includes under 850,000 distinct CDR3 sequences, about 18% of them seen just once. Here the sequenced sample was PBMCs from blood, taken more than 4 days after vaccination. Receptors were obtained from a man aged 50 or older who received an inactivated influenza vaccine.

At least ten counts were recorded for this clonotype. The V and J genes are TRBV5-1 and TRBJ2-2; 7 nucleotides align to TRBD1. CDR1 is SGHRS, CDR2 YFSETQ, per germline. V lost 0 bases and J lost 2; bases outside the gene matches: 4. The CDR3 covers 16 residues. The DNA for the CDR3 is TGCGCCAGCAGCTTGGCAGGGGGAGCCAACACCGGGGAGCTGTTTTTT. Protein: CASSLAGGANTGELFF.

The V gene is TRBV6-1, the J gene TRBJ1-1; no definite D call. Germline V lookup: CDR1 MNHNS, CDR2 SASEGT. The CDR3 covers 15 residues. V shed 10 bases and J shed 1 base, with 19 bases lying between them. CDR3 DNA: TGTGCCACCTCACCTAGGCGGACTTCGAACACTGAAGCTTTCTTT. It is translated as CATSPRRTSNTEAFF.

This clonotype was seen more than once but under ten times. The chain uses TRBV4-2 and TRBJ2-3; 8 positions agree with TRBD2. The CDR3 has 15 amino acids. The germline CDR1 and CDR2 sequences are LGHNA and YNFKEQ. The junction had 3 bases not matched to a gene; V was cut back by 1 base and J by 3 bases. CDR3 nucleotides: TGTGCCAGCAGCCAAGCACTAGCGGCGACAGATACGCAGTATTTT. Encoded protein: CASSQALAATDTQYF.

This clonotype appeared a few times. This CDR3 is CSGILNTEAFF. For the CDR3, the DNA is TGCAGCGGAATCCTGAACACTGAAGCTTTCTTT. The chain carries TRBV29-1 and TRBJ1-1; no clear D. Germline-derived CDR1 and CDR2 are SQVTM and ANQGSEA. The V gene lost 7 bases and the J gene lost 0 bases, with 6 bases spanning the gap. The CDR3 spans 11 residues.

The genes are TRBV20-1 and TRBJ1-2; D might be TRBD1 (6 bases). Trimming shortened V by 5 bases and J by 4 bases, and 17 bases separated the two germline ends. The CDR3 has 14 residues. Germline CDR1 and CDR2: DFQATT and SNEGSKA (reference sequence). In nucleotides, the CDR3 is TGCAGTGCTCCACAGGGAGGGGGACCCTATGGCTACACCTTC. It yields the protein CSAPQGGGPYGYTF.

The chain employs TRBV7-2 and TRBJ2-1; D not certain. The V end was cut by 0 bases, the J end by 1 base, with 13 bases between. The CDR3 runs 17 residues. Germline V gene lookup returns CDR1 SGHTA and CDR2 FQGNSA. The CDR3 loop reads CASSLAGIGLSYNEQFF. CDR3 DNA sequence: TGTGCCAGCAGCTTAGCCGGAATTGGGTTATCCTACAATGAGCAGTTCTTC.

Written as DNA, the CDR3 is TGTGCCAGCAGCCAAGGGGACAGGGCTAGCACAGATACGCAGTATTTT. Translating gives CASSQGDRASTDTQYF. This chain links TRBV3-1 with TRBJ2-3, with 9 bases fitting TRBD1. Germline values: CDR1 LGHDT, CDR2 YNNKEL (reference sequence). The CDR3 contains 16 residues. V shed 1 base and J 0 bases; nucleotides not matched to a gene: 2.

This clonotype was seen more than once but under ten times. The chain couples TRBV12-3 or TRBV12-4 to TRBJ2-1; no firm D call. The CDR3 consists of 12 residues. V lost 3 bases, J lost 12 bases, and 12 bases lay in between. The CDR3 here is CASSLSALAQFF. CDR3 nucleotides: TGTGCCAGCAGTTTGAGTGCTCTCGCGCAGTTCTTC.

The chain combines TRBV7-2 with TRBJ2-3, with D possibly being TRBD1 (6 bases). V shed 0 bases and J shed 3 bases, with 16 bases lying between them. Germline V gene sequence: CDR1 SGHTA, CDR2 FQGNSA. The CDR3 is 17 residues long. The CDR3 sequence: CASSLARTGRGTDTQYF. CDR3 in DNA: TGTGCCAGCAGCTTAGCGCGTACAGGGCGCGGGACAGATACGCAGTATTTT.